What follows describes a single TCR beta chain. This entry comes from a study of blood T cell repertoires in COVID-19. This table comes from immunoSEQ multiplex PCR, and its TCRdb copy is limited to in-frame clones, with some not included. The table records around 270,000 clones, around 87% of them present only once. Germline assignment: CDR1 SGHRS and CDR2 YFSETQ. The CDR3 is 15 residues long. With 1 base removed from V and 0 bases from J, the gap between germline ends came to 7 bases. The genes are TRBV5-1 and TRBJ2-2, with D maybe TRBD2 (6 bases). The clonotype was recovered from a woman in her 50s with acute or convalescent COVID-19. Specimen: peripheral blood. The CDR3 loop is CASSLTSSNTGELFF. In nucleotides, the CDR3 is TGCGCCAGCAGCTTGACTAGCTCGAACACCGGGGAGCTGTTTTTT. Filled out from reference TRBV5-1 and TRBJ2-2, the complete variable domain reads KAGVTQTPRYLIKTRGQQVTLSCSPISGHRSVSWYQQTPGQGLQFLFEYFSETQRNKGNFPGRFSGRQFSNSRSEMNVSTLELGDSALYLCASSLTSSNTGELFFGEGSRLTVL.